Detailed here is one T cell receptor (beta chain). Sample-barcoded 5' priming and a J-beta primer mix drove a second PCR of about 6 to 12 cycles. TCRdb re-derived calls from the 5' RACE reads in MiXCR, one entry per CDR3 protein. This table holds 2 million or so distinct CDR3 sequences, 40% to 55% found once. This sample was taken from a study of blood T cells in healthy people across ages. This CDR3 is 14 amino acids long. V dropped 6 bases and J dropped 3; count of bases not matched to a gene: 9. Looked up from germline, CDR1 is SQVTM and CDR2 is ANQGSEA. The sequence was obtained from a middle-aged woman in good health. This rearrangement joins TRBV29-1 to TRBJ2-7; the match to TRBD1 covers 9 bases. The source material was blood. CDR3 sequence (DNA): TGCAGCGTGGCTGGGACAGGGTTATTCTACGAGCAGTACTTC. The encoded protein is CSVAGTGLFYEQYF.